This T cell receptor beta chain was captured by sequencing in a study of cytomegalovirus exposure and HLA in healthy donors. Study-level findings and limits: Under in vitro conditions, three CMV-associated chains were confirmed as specific for CMV antigens. Reported findings show TCR beta sequences accurately forecast HLA-A and HLA-B alleles in most subjects. In a later analysis, about 17,000 TCR beta sequences were associated with HLA alleles at 0.05 false discovery rate.

PCR amplification relied on 60 Vbeta primers (plus 13 Jbeta primers). Only in-frame clones appear in the TCRdb table, and some are missing; sequencing was by immunoSEQ multiplex PCR. The data hold 150,000 to 200,000 clones, with over 75% observed a single time. The CDR3 extends over 14 amino acids. With 0 bases removed from V and 8 bases from J, the gap between germline ends came to 11 bases. CDR1 and CDR2 from the germline V gene are WSHSY and SAAADI. This clone has a handful of counts. Its antigen is not known. The specimen was PBMCs. The rearrangement joins TRBV10-2 to TRBJ2-1; D possibly corresponds to TRBD2 (5 bases). The source is a man between 45 and 60 years old in good health and CMV-seropositive. As DNA, the CDR3 is TGCGCCAGCAGTGAGTCCACTAGTATCCATGAGCAGTTCTTC. Residues: CASSESTSIHEQFF.